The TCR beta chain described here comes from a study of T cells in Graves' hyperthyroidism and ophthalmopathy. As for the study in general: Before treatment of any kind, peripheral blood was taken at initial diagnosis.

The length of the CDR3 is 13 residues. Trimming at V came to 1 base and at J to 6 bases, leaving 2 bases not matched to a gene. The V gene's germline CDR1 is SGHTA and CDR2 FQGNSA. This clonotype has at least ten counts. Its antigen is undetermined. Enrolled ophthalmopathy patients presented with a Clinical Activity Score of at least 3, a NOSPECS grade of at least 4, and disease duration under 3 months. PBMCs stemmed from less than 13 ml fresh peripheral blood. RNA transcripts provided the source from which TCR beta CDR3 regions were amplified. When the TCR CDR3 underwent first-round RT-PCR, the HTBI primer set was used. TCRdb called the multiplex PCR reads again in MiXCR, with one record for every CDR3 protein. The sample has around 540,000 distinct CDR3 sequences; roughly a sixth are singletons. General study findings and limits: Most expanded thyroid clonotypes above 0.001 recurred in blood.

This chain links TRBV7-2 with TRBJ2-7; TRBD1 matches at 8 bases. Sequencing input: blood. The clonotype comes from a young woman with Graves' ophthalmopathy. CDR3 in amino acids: CASSLDRGSEQYF. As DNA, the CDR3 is TGTGCCAGCAGCTTAGACAGGGGGAGCGAGCAGTACTTC.